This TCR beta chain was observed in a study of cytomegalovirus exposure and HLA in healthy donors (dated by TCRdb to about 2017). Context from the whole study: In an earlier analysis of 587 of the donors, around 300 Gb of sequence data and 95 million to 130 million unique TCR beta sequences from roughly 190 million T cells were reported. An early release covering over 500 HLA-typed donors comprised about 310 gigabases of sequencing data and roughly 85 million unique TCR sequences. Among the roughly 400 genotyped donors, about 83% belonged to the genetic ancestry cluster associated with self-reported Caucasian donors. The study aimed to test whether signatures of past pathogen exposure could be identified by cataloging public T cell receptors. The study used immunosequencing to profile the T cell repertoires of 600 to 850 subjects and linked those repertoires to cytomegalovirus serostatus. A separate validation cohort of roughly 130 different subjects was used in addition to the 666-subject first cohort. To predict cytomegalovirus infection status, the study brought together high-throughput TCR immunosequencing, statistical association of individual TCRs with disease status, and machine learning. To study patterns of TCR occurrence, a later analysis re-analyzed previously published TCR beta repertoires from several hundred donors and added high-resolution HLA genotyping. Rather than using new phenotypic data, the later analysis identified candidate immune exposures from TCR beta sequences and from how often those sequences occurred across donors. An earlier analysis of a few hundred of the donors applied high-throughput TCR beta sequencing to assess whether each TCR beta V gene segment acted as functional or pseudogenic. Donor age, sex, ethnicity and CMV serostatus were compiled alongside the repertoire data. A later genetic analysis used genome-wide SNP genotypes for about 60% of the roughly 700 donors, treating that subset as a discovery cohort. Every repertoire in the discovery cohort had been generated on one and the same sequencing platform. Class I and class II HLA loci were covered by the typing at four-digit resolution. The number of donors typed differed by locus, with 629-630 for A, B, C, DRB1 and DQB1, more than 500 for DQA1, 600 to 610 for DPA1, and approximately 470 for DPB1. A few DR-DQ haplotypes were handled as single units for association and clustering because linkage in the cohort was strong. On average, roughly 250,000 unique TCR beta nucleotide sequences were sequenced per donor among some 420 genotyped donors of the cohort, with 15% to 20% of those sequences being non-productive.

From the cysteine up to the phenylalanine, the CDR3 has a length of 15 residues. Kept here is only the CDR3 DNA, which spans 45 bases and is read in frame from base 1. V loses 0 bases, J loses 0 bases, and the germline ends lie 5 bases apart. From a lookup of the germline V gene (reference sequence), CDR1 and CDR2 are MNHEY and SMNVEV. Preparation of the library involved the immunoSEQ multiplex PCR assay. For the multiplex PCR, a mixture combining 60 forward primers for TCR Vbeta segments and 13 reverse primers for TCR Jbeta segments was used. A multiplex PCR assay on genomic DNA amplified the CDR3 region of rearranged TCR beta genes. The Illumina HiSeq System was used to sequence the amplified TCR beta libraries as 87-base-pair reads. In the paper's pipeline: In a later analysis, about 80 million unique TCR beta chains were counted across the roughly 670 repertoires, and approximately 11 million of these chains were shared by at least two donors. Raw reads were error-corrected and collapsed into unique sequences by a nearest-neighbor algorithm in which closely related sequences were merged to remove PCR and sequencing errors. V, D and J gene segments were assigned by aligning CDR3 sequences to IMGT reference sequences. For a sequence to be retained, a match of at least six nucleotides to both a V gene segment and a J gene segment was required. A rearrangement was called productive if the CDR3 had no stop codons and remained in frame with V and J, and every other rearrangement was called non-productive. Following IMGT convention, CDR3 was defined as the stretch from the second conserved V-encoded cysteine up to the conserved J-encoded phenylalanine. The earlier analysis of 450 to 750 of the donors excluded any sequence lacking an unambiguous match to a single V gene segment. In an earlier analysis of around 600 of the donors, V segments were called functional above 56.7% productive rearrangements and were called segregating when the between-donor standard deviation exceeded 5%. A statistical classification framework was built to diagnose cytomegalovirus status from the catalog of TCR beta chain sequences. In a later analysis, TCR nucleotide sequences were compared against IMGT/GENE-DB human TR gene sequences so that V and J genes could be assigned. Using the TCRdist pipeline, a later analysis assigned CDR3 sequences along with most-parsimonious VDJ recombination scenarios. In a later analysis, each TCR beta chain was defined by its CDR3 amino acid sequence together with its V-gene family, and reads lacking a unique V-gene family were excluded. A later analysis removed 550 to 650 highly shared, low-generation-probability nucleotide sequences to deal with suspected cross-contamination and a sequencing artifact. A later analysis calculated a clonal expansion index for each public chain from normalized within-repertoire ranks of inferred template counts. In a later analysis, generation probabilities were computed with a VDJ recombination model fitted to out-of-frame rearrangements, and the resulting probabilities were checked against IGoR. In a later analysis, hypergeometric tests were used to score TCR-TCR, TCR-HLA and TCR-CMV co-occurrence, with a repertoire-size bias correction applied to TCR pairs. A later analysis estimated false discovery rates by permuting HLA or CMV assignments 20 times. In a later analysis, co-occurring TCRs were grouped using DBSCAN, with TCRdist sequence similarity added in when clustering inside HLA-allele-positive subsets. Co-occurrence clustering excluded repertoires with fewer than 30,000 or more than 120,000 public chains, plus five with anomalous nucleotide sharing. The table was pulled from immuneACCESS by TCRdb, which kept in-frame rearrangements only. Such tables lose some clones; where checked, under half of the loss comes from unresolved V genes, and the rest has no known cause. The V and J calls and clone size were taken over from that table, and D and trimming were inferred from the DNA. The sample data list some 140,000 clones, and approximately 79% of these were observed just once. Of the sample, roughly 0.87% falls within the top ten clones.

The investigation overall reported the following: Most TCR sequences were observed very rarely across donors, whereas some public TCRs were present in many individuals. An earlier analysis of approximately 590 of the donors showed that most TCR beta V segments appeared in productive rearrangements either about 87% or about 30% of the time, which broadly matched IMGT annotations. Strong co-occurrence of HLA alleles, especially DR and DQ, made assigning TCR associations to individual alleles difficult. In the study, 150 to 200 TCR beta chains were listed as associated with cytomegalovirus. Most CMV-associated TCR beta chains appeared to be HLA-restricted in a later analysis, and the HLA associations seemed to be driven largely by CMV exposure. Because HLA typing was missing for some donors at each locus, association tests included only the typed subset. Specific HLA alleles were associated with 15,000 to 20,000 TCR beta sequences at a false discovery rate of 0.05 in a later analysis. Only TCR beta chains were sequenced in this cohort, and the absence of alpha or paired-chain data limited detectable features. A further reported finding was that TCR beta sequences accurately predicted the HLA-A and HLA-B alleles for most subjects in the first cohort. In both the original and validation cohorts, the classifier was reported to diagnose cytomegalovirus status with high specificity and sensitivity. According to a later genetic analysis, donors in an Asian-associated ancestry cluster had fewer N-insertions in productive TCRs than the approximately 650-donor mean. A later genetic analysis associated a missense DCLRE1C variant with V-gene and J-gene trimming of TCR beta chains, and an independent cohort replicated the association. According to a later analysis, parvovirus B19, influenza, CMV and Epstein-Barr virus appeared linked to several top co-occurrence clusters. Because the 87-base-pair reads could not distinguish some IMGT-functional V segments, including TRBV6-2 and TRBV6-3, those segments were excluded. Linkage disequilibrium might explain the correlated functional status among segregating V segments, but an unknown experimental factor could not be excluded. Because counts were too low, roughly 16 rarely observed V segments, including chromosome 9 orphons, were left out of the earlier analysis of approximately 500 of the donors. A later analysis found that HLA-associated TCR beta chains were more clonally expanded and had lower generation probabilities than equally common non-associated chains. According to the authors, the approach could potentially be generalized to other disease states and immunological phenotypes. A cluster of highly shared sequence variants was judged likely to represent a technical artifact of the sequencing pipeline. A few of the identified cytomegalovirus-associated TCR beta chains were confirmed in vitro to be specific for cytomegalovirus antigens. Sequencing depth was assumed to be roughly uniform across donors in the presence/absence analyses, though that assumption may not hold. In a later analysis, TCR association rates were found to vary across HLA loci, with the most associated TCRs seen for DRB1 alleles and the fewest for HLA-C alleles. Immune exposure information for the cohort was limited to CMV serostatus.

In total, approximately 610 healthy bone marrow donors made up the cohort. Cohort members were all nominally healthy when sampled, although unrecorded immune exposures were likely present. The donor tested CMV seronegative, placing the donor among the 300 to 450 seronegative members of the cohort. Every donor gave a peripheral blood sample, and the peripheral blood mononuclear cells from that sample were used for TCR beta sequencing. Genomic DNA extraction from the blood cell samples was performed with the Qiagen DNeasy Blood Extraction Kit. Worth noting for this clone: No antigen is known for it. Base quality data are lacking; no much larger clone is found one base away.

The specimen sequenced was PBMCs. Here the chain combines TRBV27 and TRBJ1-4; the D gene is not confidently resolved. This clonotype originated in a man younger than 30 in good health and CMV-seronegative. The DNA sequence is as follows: TGTGCCAGCAGTTTATCCATTGCAACTAATGAAAAACTGTTTTTT. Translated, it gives CASSLSIATNEKLFF.